This is a list of T cell receptor beta chains from one sample in a study of read filtering for tumor transcriptome and immune sequencing. TCRdb re-analysed the reads in MiXCR, keeping a single row per CDR3 protein. The sample records about 46,000 distinct CDR3 sequences, 15% to 20% being singletons. The sample was a population of CD138-negative cells sorted from bone marrow. These receptors all come from a donor at least 40 years old with multiple myeloma. CDR3s include the opening cysteine and the closing phenylalanine or tryptophan. The order of the fields is J gene, V gene, clone size, D gene, CDR3 protein, CDR3 DNA. The D gene is left open where the match is weak. Clone sizes are given selectively: once, few, many, or a class where the clone is expanded.

>TRBJ2-1|TRBV28|few|TRBD2
CASSLPLAGVGEQFF
TGTGCCAGCAGTTTACCCCTAGCGGGAGTGGGAGAGCAGTTCTTC
>TRBJ1-1|TRBV20-1|many|-
CSARDWTVNTEAFF
TGCAGTGCTAGAGATTGGACGGTGAACACTGAAGCTTTCTTT
>TRBJ1-1|TRBV19|few|-
CASSIGFGQTTEAFF
TGTGCCAGTAGTATAGGATTTGGACAGACCACTGAAGCTTTCTTT
>TRBJ2-2|TRBV6-5|many|TRBD1
CASNRQGYTGELFF
TGTGCCAGCAATCGACAGGGTTACACCGGGGAGCTGTTTTTT
>TRBJ1-1|TRBV10-3|many|TRBD1
CAIRGTEDTEAFF
TGTGCCATCAGAGGGACAGAGGACACTGAAGCTTTCTTT
>TRBJ2-5|TRBV12-3/TRBV12-4|many|-
CASSLRLVPETQYF
TGTGCCAGCAGTTTAAGGCTAGTCCCAGAGACCCAGTACTTC
>TRBJ2-7|TRBV30|-|-
CAWSVDGRGFTNEQYF
TGTGCCTGGAGTGTGGATGGCAGGGGATTTACCAACGAGCAGTACTTC
>TRBJ2-7|TRBV7-2|few|TRBD1
CASSAGQGRSYEQYF
TGTGCCAGCAGCGCAGGACAGGGTCGGTCCTACGAGCAGTACTTC
>TRBJ2-1|TRBV27|many|-
CTSSERMSYNEQFF
TGTACCAGCAGTGAGAGAATGAGCTACAATGAGCAGTTCTTC
>TRBJ1-1|TRBV30|many|-
CAWSLGGTEAFF
TGTGCCTGGAGTTTAGGGGGCACTGAAGCTTTCTTT
>TRBJ2-1|TRBV5-1|-|TRBD1
CASSPPGTGAYDEQFF
TGCGCCAGCAGCCCTCCCGGGACAGGGGCTTACGATGAACAGTTCTTC
>TRBJ2-7|TRBV12-3/TRBV12-4|many|TRBD1
CASSRETGFEQYF
TGTGCCAGCAGTCGAGAGACAGGGTTCGAGCAGTACTTC
>TRBJ2-1|TRBV10-3|many|-
CAISERSEGLYNEQFF
TGTGCCATCAGTGAGAGGAGCGAGGGGCTCTACAATGAGCAGTTCTTC
>TRBJ2-3|TRBV12-3/TRBV12-4|many|TRBD2
CASRAGAGTDTQYF
TGTGCCAGCAGAGCGGGAGCGGGCACAGATACGCAGTATTTT
>TRBJ1-4|TRBV4-3|many|-
CASSQDDGEKLFF
TGCGCCAGCAGCCAAGACGATGGTGAAAAACTGTTTTTT
>TRBJ2-7|TRBV28|-|-
CASNFRSRSSYEQYF
TGTGCCAGCAACTTTCGGAGCCGGAGTTCCTACGAGCAGTACTTC
>TRBJ2-3|TRBV7-8|many|-
CASSLEGTDTQYF
TGTGCCAGCAGCTTAGAGGGCACAGATACGCAGTATTTT